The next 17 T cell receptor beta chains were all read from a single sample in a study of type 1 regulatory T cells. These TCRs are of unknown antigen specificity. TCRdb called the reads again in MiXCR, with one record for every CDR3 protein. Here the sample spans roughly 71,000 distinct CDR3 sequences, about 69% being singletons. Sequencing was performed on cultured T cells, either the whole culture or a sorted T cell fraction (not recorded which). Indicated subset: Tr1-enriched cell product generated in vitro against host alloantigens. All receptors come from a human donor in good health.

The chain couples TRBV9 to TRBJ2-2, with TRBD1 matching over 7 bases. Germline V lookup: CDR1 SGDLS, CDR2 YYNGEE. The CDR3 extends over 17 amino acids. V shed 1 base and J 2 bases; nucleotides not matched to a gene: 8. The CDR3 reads CASSVMTGFLNTGELFF. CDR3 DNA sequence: TGTGCCAGCAGCGTAATGACAGGGTTTCTCAACACCGGGGAGCTGTTTTTT.

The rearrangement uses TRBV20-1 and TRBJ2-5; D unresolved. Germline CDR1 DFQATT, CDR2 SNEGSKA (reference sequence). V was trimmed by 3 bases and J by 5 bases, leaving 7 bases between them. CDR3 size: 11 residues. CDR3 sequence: CSASIPETQYF. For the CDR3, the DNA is TGCAGTGCTAGTATCCCGGAGACCCAGTACTTC.

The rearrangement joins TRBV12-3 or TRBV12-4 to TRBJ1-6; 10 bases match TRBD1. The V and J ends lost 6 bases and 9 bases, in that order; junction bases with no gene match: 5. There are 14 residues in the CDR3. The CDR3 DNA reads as TGTGCCAGCAGGTCGGGACAGGGGAGTTCACCCCTCCACTTT. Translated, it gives CASRSGQGSSPLHF.

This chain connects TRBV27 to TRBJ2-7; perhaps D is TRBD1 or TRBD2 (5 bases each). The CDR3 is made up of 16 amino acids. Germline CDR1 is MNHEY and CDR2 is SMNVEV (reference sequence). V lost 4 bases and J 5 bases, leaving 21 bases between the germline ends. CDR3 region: CASSYRPTGPFHEQYF. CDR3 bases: TGTGCCAGCAGTTACCGCCCAACGGGGCCTTTTCACGAGCAGTACTTC.

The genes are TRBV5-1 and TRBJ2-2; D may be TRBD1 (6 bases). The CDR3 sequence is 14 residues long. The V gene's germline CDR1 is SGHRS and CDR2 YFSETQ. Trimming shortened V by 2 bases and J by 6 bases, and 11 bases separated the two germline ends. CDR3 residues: CASSFSTGSGELFF. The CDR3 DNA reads TGCGCCAGCAGCTTCTCTACAGGGTCCGGGGAGCTGTTTTTT.

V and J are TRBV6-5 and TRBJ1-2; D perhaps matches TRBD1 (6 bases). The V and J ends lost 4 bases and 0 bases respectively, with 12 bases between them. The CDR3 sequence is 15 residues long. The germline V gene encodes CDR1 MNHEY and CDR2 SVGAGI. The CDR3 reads CASSFGQWANYGYTF. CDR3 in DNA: TGTGCCAGCAGTTTTGGACAGTGGGCTAACTATGGCTACACCTTC.

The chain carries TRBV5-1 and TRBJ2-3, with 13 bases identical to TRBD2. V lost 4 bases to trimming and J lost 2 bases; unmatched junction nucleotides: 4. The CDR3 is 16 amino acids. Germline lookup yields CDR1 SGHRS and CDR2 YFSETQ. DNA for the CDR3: TGCGCCAGCAGCACGGGACTAGCGGGACCCACAGATACGCAGTATTTT. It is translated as CASSTGLAGPTDTQYF.

CDR3 nucleotide sequence: TGTGCCACCAGTGTGGTAGGGGGCAATGAGCAGTTCTTC. Translating it yields CATSVVGGNEQFF. This chain connects TRBV24-1 to TRBJ2-1; tentatively, D is TRBD1 (6 bases). Per germline, CDR1 KGHDR and CDR2 SFDVKD. The CDR3 is 13 residues long. The V gene lost 5 bases and the J gene lost 6 bases, with 10 bases spanning the gap.

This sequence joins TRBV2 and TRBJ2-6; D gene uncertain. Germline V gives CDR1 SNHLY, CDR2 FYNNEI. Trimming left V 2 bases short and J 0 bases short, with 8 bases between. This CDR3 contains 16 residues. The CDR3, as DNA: TGTGCCAGCAGTGAATCCGAACGCTCTGGGGCCAACGTCCTGACTTTC. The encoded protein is CASSESERSGANVLTF.

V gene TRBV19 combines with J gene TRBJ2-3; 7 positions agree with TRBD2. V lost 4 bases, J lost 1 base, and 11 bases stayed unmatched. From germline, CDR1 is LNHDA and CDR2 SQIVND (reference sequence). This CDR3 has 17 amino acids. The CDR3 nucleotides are TGTGCCAGTAGTAAAGACACCCGACTAGCCGGCACAGATACGCAGTATTTT. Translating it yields CASSKDTRLAGTDTQYF.

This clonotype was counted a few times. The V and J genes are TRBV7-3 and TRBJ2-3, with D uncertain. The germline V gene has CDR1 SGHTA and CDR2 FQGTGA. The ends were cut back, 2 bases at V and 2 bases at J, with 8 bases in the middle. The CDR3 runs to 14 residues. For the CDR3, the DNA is TGTGCCAGCAGCTTAGTGGGCGTCACAGATACGCAGTATTTT. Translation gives CASSLVGVTDTQYF.

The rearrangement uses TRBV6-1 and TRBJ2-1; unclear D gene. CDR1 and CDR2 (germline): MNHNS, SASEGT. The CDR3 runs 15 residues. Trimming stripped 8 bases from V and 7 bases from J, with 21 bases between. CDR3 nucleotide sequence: TGTGCCAGCGGAATGGCTGGAGTGGATTCGAATGAGCAGTTCTTC. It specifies CASGMAGVDSNEQFF.

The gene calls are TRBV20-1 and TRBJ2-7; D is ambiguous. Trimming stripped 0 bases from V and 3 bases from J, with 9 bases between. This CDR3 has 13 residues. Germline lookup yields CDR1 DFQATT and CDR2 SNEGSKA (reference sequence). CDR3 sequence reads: CSARDEGNYEQYF. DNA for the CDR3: TGCAGTGCTAGAGATGAAGGGAACTACGAGCAGTACTTC.

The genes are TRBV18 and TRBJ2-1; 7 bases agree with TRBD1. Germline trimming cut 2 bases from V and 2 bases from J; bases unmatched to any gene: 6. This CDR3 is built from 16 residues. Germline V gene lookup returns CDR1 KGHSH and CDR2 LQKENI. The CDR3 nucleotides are TGTGCCAGCTCACCATCTCAGGGGACAGCCTACAATGAGCAGTTCTTC. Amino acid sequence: CASSPSQGTAYNEQFF. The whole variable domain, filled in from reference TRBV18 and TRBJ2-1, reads NAGVMQNPRHLVRRRGQEARLRCSPMKGHSHVYWYRQLPEEGLKFMVYLQKENIIDESGMPKERFSAEFPKEGPSILRIQQVVRGDSAAYFCASSPSQGTAYNEQFFGPGTRLTVL.

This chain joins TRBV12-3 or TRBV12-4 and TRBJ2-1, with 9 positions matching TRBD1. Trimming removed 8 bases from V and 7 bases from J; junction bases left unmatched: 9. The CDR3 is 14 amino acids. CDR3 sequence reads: CASVVGTGRNEQFF. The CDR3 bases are TGTGCCAGCGTAGTCGGGACAGGGAGGAATGAGCAGTTCTTC.

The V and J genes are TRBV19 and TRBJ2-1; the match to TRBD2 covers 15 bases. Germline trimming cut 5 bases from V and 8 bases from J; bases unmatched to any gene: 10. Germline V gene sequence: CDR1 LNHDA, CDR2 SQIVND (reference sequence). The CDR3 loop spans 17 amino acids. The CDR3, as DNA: TGTGCCAGTAGTGGACTAGCGGGAGGGCAAAAGGGACATGAGCAGTTCTTC. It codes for CASSGLAGGQKGHEQFF.

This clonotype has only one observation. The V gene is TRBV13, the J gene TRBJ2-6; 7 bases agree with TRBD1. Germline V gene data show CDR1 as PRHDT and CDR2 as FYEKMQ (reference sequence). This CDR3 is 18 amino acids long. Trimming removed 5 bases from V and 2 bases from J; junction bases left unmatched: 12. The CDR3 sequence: CASSPQTGKLPGANVLTF. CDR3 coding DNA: TGTGCCAGCAGCCCCCAGACAGGGAAGTTACCTGGGGCCAACGTCCTGACTTTC.